What follows is one T cell receptor beta chain and its context. Its target is unknown. These data belong to a study of cytomegalovirus exposure and HLA in healthy donors. Overall study results and limits: Clonal expansion, a later analysis showed, was greater in HLA-associated TCR beta chains than in equally common others. In the analysis, some V segments, TRBV6-2 and TRBV6-3 included, were excluded as indistinguishable.

It was healthy bone marrow donors who served as donors. The PCR employed 60 Vbeta primers together with 13 Jbeta primers. Sequencing was performed with immunoSEQ multiplex PCR; in TCRdb, only in-frame clones are kept and a portion is missing. The table has 95,000 to 150,000 clones, 75% to 85% seen once; the top ten hold about 1.8%. Germline V gives CDR1 MNHNS, CDR2 SASEGT. V lost 4 bases and J lost 3, with 19 bases in between. This CDR3 is 16 amino acids long. The clonotype comes from a man in his forties or fifties in good health and CMV-seronegative. This chain connects TRBV6-1 to TRBJ2-7; D perhaps matches TRBD1 (6 bases). The source material was PBMCs. The CDR3, as DNA: TGTGCCAGCAGTGGGGAATCTGGGGACAAGAACTACGAGCAGTACTTC. This gives the protein CASSGESGDKNYEQYF.